The clone carrying this T cell receptor (beta chain) appeared a few times. Original processing notes: Reference gene primer amplification in the assay estimated nucleated cell counts. Clones were read by immunoSEQ multiplex PCR, and TCRdb kept only the in-frame ones, dropping some. The D gene and trimming were derived from the DNA, and the V and J assignments and clone size from that table. The sample yields about 170,000 clones, about four fifths seen once. This record belongs to a study of blood T cell repertoires in COVID-19. The Seattle patients joined while their infection was active and were tracked longitudinally afterward. The receptor's source is a woman aged 80 or over with COVID-19, enrolled during active disease. The sample consisted of peripheral blood.

The CDR3 DNA reads TGTGCCAGCAGCAGATCCGGGTCCTACAATGAGCAGTTCTTC. Translation: CASSRSGSYNEQFF. This chain joins TRBV6-2 or TRBV6-3 and TRBJ2-1; D is unclear. With 6 bases removed from V and 1 base from J, the gap between germline ends came to 10 bases. The CDR3 covers 14 residues. Germline V CDR1 and CDR2: MNHEY, SVGEGT.